Listed here are 29 T cell receptor beta chains from one sample, sequenced in a study of shared clonotypes between healthy human individuals. Here immunoSEQ multiplex PCR was the method, and the copy in TCRdb shows in-frame clones only, minus some. The sample holds about 1.1 million clones, 60% to 80% seen once. Material: memory CD4+ T cells from PBMCs. Subset described: CD45RA-negative fraction. All receptors derive from a man aged 18 to 29 in good health. Some clones in this sample may be carry-over from other donors' samples.

This clone came up many times. V usage is TRBV5-1 and J usage is TRBJ2-1; D gene unclear. Germline V gives CDR1 SGHRS, CDR2 YFSETQ. There are 14 residues in the CDR3. Trimming removed 5 bases at V and 0 bases at J, with 9 bases between. The CDR3 reads CASSTSRSYNEQFF. The CDR3 coding sequence is TGCGCCAGCAGTACCTCGCGCTCCTACAATGAGCAGTTCTTC.

This chain links TRBV28 with TRBJ2-1; D is ambiguous. Per the germline V gene, CDR1 is MDHEN and CDR2 is SYDVKM. The V end lost 6 bases, the J end lost 0 bases, and 12 bases lay between the germline ends. There are 15 residues in the CDR3. The CDR3 sequence is CASSTRWSSYNEQFF. CDR3 bases: TGTGCCAGCAGCACACGGTGGAGCTCCTACAATGAGCAGTTCTTC.

V usage is TRBV28 and J usage is TRBJ2-1, with D hard to call. The CDR3 runs 12 residues. CDR1 and CDR2 from the germline V gene are MDHEN and SYDVKM. The V end was cut by 2 bases, the J end by 9 bases, with 8 bases between. The CDR3 spells CASSLQQGEQFF. CDR3 in DNA: TGTGCCAGCAGTTTACAACAAGGTGAGCAGTTCTTC.

The chain uses TRBV30 and TRBJ1-3; no clear D gene. V was cut by 0 bases and J by 3 bases, with 15 bases left in between. CDR3 length: 16 amino acids. Germline CDR1 is GTSNPN and CDR2 is SVGIG (reference sequence). CDR3 DNA sequence: TGTGCCTGGAGTGTGAGCACGACGGCCGGTGGAAACACCATATATTTT. Its translation: CAWSVSTTAGGNTIYF.

This clone was observed a single time. This chain uses TRBV18 with TRBJ1-5, with D hard to call. Trimming removed 1 base from V and 8 bases from J, with 12 bases in between. This CDR3 is 14 amino acids long. Germline loops: CDR1 KGHSH, CDR2 LQKENI. The CDR3 DNA follows: TGTGCCAGCTCACCACAGCCCTCGGGCGAGCCCCAGCATTTT. Protein: CASSPQPSGEPQHF. Using reference TRBV18 and TRBJ1-5 for the parts outside the CDR3, the full variable domain is NAGVMQNPRHLVRRRGQEARLRCSPMKGHSHVYWYRQLPEEGLKFMVYLQKENIIDESGMPKERFSAEFPKEGPSILRIQQVVRGDSAAYFCASSPQPSGEPQHFGDGTRLSIL.

V gene TRBV28 combines with J gene TRBJ2-7, with 8 bases that match TRBD1. The CDR3 runs 15 residues. The V and J ends lost 1 base and 9 bases, in that order; junction bases with no gene match: 11. The V gene's germline CDR1 is MDHEN and CDR2 SYDVKM. The CDR3 DNA sequence: TGTGCCAGCAGTTTATCAGGGACAGGCGTCTCCGGGCAGTACTTC. Amino acid sequence: CASSLSGTGVSGQYF.

The genes are TRBV5-8 and TRBJ2-3; TRBD1 is a possible D gene (6 bases). Germline V gives CDR1 SGHTS, CDR2 YDEGEE. The CDR3 covers 14 residues. The germline V and J ends were trimmed by 1 base and 4 bases, with 10 bases remaining between them. The CDR3 loop reads CASSLMSGADTQYF. The CDR3 DNA reads TGTGCCAGCAGCTTGATGTCAGGGGCAGATACGCAGTATTTT.

The V gene is TRBV20-1, the J gene TRBJ2-1; a weak D match, TRBD2 (5 bases). V shed 5 bases and J shed 9 bases, with 11 bases lying between them. The CDR3 totals 11 residues. The germline V gene has CDR1 DFQATT and CDR2 SNEGSKA (reference sequence). CDR3 region: CSARPSTEQFF. CDR3 bases: TGCAGTGCTCGCCCTAGCACTGAGCAGTTCTTC.

The CDR3 region has the DNA TGTGCCAGCAGTTTGGCTACAGACTCTGGGGCCAACGTCCTGACTTTC. Amino acid sequence: CASSLATDSGANVLTF. V is TRBV27 and J is TRBJ2-6; D remains ambiguous. Germline values: CDR1 MNHEY, CDR2 SMNVEV (reference sequence). The CDR3 has 16 amino acids. Deletions cut 3 bases from V and 0 bases from J, with 9 bases between.

This chain connects TRBV28 to TRBJ1-1, with no clear D. The CDR3 is 11 amino acids. Germline CDR1 reads MDHEN; CDR2 reads SYDVKM. V lost 2 bases, J lost 8 bases, and 6 bases lay in between. CDR3 bases: TGTGCCAGCAGTTTAGAGCAGGAAGCTTTCTTT. This gives the protein CASSLEQEAFF.

The rearrangement links TRBV5-1 to TRBJ2-1; 14 nucleotides line up with TRBD2. V shed 1 base and J 7 bases; nucleotides not matched to a gene: 7. CDR1 SGHRS and CDR2 YFSETQ come from the germline V gene. The CDR3 extends over 17 amino acids. The CDR3 DNA reads as TGCGCCAGCAGCTTGCTGACCGGGACTAGCGGGAGAAATGAGCAGTTCTTC. It encodes CASSLLTGTSGRNEQFF.

CDR3 residues: CSVRQGSAGELFF. The CDR3 DNA follows: TGCAGCGTTCGCCAGGGTAGTGCCGGGGAGCTGTTTTTT. The J gene is TRBJ2-2, the V gene TRBV29-1, with TRBD1 as a possible D gene (5 bases). V shed 5 bases and J shed 6 bases, with 13 bases lying between them. CDR1 and CDR2 (germline): SQVTM, ANQGSEA. The CDR3 runs 13 residues.

J is TRBJ1-2 and V is TRBV5-4; unclear D gene. Germline V gives CDR1 SGHNT, CDR2 YYREEE (reference sequence). The V gene lost 1 base and the J gene lost 3 bases, with 10 bases spanning the gap. This CDR3 is 14 amino acids long. CDR3 region: CASSLLQADYGYTF. The CDR3 bases are TGTGCCAGCAGCTTGCTTCAGGCTGACTATGGCTACACCTTC.

CDR3 DNA sequence: TGTGCCAGCAGCGCTCAGGAGTCCTATGGCTACACCTTC. The encoded protein is CASSAQESYGYTF. This chain connects TRBV2 to TRBJ1-2; no firm D call. V lost 6 bases and J 4 bases, leaving 12 bases between the germline ends. Per the germline V gene, CDR1 is SNHLY and CDR2 is FYNNEI. This CDR3 has 13 amino acids.

CDR3 in amino acids: CAAWGPGIRGNQPQHF. The CDR3 region has the DNA TGTGCCGCATGGGGTCCAGGGATCAGGGGCAATCAGCCCCAGCATTTT. The chain has TRBV6-6 and TRBJ1-5; D might be TRBD1 (5 bases). Trimming took off 11 bases at V and 2 bases at J, with 22 bases between the two ends. CDR1 and CDR2 (germline): MNHNY, SVGAGI (reference sequence). The CDR3 loop spans 16 amino acids.

The chain combines TRBV19 with TRBJ1-1, with 8 bases identical to TRBD1. CDR3 length: 14 residues. The germline V gene has CDR1 LNHDA and CDR2 SQIVND (reference sequence). V gave up 6 bases and J gave up 4 bases; unmatched junction bases: 7. The CDR3 DNA reads TGTGCCAGTAGGGGAGACAGGGGTGCCACTGAAGCTTTCTTT. Translation: CASRGDRGATEAFF. The full variable domain, its missing parts supplied by reference TRBV19 and TRBJ1-1, is DGGITQSPKYLFRKEGQNVTLSCEQNLNHDAMYWYRQDPGQGLRLIYYSQIVNDFQKGDIAEGYSVSREKKESFPLTVTSAQKNPTAFYLCASRGDRGATEAFFGQGTRLTVV.

This clone was seen more than once but under ten times. This sequence joins TRBV6-1 and TRBJ2-7; D is perhaps TRBD1 (6 bases). The V and J ends lost 10 bases and 2 bases respectively, with 18 bases between them. Per the germline V gene, CDR1 is MNHNS and CDR2 is SASEGT. The CDR3 sequence is 14 residues long. The CDR3 loop reads CATAHRDIPYEQYF. The CDR3 coding sequence is TGTGCCACCGCCCACCGGGACATTCCCTACGAGCAGTACTTC.

Regarding this clone: This CDR3 is also generated by other DNA sequences in the sample. The chain carries TRBV6-5 and TRBJ1-1; D gene ambiguous. The CDR3 covers 15 residues. Deletions cut 0 bases from V and 0 bases from J, with 8 bases between. Germline V gene data show CDR1 as MNHEY and CDR2 as SVGAGI. The CDR3 nucleotides read TGTGCCAGCAGTTACTCAGGCAGGTTGAACACTGAAGCTTTCTTT. Translated, it gives CASSYSGRLNTEAFF.

The V gene is TRBV7-2, the J gene TRBJ2-7; D is perhaps TRBD2 (6 bases). With 1 base removed from V and 0 bases from J, the gap between germline ends came to 22 bases. This CDR3 has 19 amino acids. Germline CDR1 and CDR2: SGHTA and FQGNSA. Here the CDR3 DNA reads TGTGCCAGCAGCTTAGGAAAGTACGTTAGGGGACTTAGCTCCTACGAGCAGTACTTC. This gives the protein CASSLGKYVRGLSSYEQYF.

J is TRBJ1-4 and V is TRBV30; 10 bases align to TRBD1. With 8 bases clipped from V and 6 bases from J, the junction kept 3 bases outside the gene matches. This CDR3 is built from 12 residues. CDR1 GTSNPN and CDR2 SVGIG come from the germline V gene (reference sequence). The CDR3 protein is CAGTGDYEKLFF. The DNA of the CDR3 is TGTGCCGGGACAGGGGATTATGAAAAACTGTTTTTT.

This chain connects TRBV5-1 to TRBJ2-3, with a possible D match to TRBD1 (7 bases). V dropped 6 bases and J dropped 4 bases, with 24 bases sitting between them. CDR1 is SGHRS and CDR2 is YFSETQ in the germline V gene. The CDR3 length is 17 residues. This chain's CDR3 is CASTGTVDYSYPDTQYF. CDR3 nucleotides: TGCGCCAGCACCGGGACAGTGGACTATTCTTATCCAGATACGCAGTATTTT.

The CDR3 DNA reads TGCAGCGTTGTCCGGGGACTAGCGTATCGAGATACGCAGTATTTT. Translated: CSVVRGLAYRDTQYF. The chain has TRBV29-1 and TRBJ2-3, with TRBD2 matching 10 bases. The trim removed 4 bases at V and 5 bases at J, leaving 9 bases unmatched. Germline CDR1 is SQVTM and CDR2 is ANQGSEA. This CDR3 is built from 15 residues.

J is TRBJ2-7 and V is TRBV7-9, with a weak D call TRBD2 (5 bases). The V end lost 1 base, the J end lost 3 bases, and 25 bases lay between the germline ends. CDR3 length: 19 amino acids. Germline values: CDR1 SEHNR, CDR2 FQNEAQ (reference sequence). For the CDR3, the DNA is TGTGCCAGCAGCTTAGGGGTACTTAGTTACGGTCTAGCTGGCTACGAGCAGTACTTC. Its translation is CASSLGVLSYGLAGYEQYF.

This clone was observed a few times. The genes are TRBV27 and TRBJ1-2; D possibly corresponds to TRBD1 (5 bases). The CDR3 loop spans 15 amino acids. Germline CDR1 is MNHEY and CDR2 is SMNVEV (reference sequence). The V end was cut by 0 bases, the J end by 6 bases, with 14 bases between. CDR3 sequence reads: CASSLSLLGTDGYTF. CDR3 sequence (DNA): TGTGCCAGCAGTTTATCGTTGTTAGGGACGGATGGCTACACCTTC.

About this clone: Other DNA sequences from this sample encode an identical CDR3 as well. This chain links TRBV7-3 with TRBJ2-7, with a possible D match to TRBD1 (6 bases). Trimming left V 5 bases short and J 0 bases short, with 11 bases between. Per germline, CDR1 SGHTA and CDR2 FQGTGA. The CDR3 contains 14 residues. CDR3 nucleotides: TGTGCCAGCAGCCCCGACAGGTTCTCCTACGAGCAGTACTTC. This gives the protein CASSPDRFSYEQYF.

The chain has TRBV5-1 and TRBJ2-1; possible D gene TRBD2, 5 bases. With 0 bases removed from V and 1 base from J, the gap between germline ends came to 14 bases. Germline lookup yields CDR1 SGHRS and CDR2 YFSETQ. The CDR3 has 17 residues. The CDR3 coding sequence is TGCGCCAGCAGCTTGGCAGCGGCGGATTTTTCCTACAATGAGCAGTTCTTC. Translating it yields CASSLAAADFSYNEQFF.

The V and J genes are TRBV4-3 and TRBJ2-7, with D possibly matching TRBD1 (5 bases). The CDR3 has 13 amino acids. Germline values: CDR1 LGHNA, CDR2 YSLEER. Trimming took 5 bases from V and 1 from J, leaving 9 bases between them. Here the CDR3 reads CASSWAGSYEQYF. The CDR3 bases are TGCGCCAGCAGCTGGGCAGGGTCCTACGAGCAGTACTTC.

This clone was picked up one time. This chain links TRBV11-3 with TRBJ2-1, with D hard to call. V was shortened by 4 bases and J by 1 base, with 8 bases between the two germline ends. CDR3 size: 14 residues. Germline-derived CDR1 and CDR2 are SGHNT and YENEEA. The DNA of the CDR3 is TGTGCCAGCAGCTCGGACCGATCCTACAATGAGCAGTTCTTC. Amino acid sequence: CASSSDRSYNEQFF.

The CDR3 sequence is CAWGTGVLMNTEAFF. The CDR3 nucleotides are TGTGCCTGGGGTACAGGGGTCCTCATGAACACTGAAGCTTTCTTT. This chain connects TRBV30 to TRBJ1-1, with 7 bases lining up with TRBD1. Per germline, CDR1 GTSNPN and CDR2 SVGIG (reference sequence). There are 15 residues in the CDR3. With 5 bases clipped from V and 0 bases from J, the junction kept 9 bases outside the gene matches.